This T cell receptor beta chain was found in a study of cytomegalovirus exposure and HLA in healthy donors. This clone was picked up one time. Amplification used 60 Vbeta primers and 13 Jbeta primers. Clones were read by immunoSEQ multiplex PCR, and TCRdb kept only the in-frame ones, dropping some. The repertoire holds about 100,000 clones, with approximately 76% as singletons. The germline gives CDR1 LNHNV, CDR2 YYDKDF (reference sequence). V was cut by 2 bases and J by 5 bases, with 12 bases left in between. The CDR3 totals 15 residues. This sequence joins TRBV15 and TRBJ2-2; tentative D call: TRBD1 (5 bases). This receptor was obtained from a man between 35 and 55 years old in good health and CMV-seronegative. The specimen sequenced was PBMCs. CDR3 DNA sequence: TGTGCCACCAGCAGAAATATCAGGGATACCGGGGAGCTGTTTTTT. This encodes CATSRNIRDTGELFF.